This T cell receptor beta chain comes out of a study of cytomegalovirus exposure and HLA in healthy donors. The PCR contained 60 Vbeta and 13 Jbeta primers. The table came from immunoSEQ multiplex PCR; TCRdb's copy has only in-frame clones and leaves some out. Its listing shows about 58,000 clones. Germline loops: CDR1 LNHDA, CDR2 SQIVND (reference sequence). The CDR3 consists of 15 residues. The V gene lost 3 bases and the J gene lost 7 bases, with 16 bases spanning the gap. This TCR was sampled from a woman under 30 in good health and CMV-seronegative. The sequenced material came from PBMCs. The genes are TRBV19 and TRBJ1-5; D is possibly TRBD1 (5 bases). CDR3 loop: CASSMFGGEAQPQHF. The CDR3 bases are TGTGCCAGTAGTATGTTCGGAGGGGAGGCCCAGCCCCAGCATTTT.